Below, 9 T cell receptor beta chains from the same sample are listed, as sequenced in a study of early T cells in non-severe SARS-CoV-2 infection. From the 5' RACE reads, TCRdb called clonotypes with MiXCR, one entry per CDR3 protein. In the table there are some 45,000 distinct CDR3 sequences, nearly 7.5% of which are singletons. Sequenced material: whole blood. These receptors all stem from an adult who was a healthcare worker with PCR-confirmed SARS-CoV-2 infection or an uninfected control (not recorded which).

Note on this clonotype: This sequence may be a read error, since a much larger clone differs from it by one base. This rearrangement joins TRBV15 to TRBJ1-1; D call uncertain. Germline CDR1 and CDR2: LNHNV and YYDKDF (reference sequence). This CDR3 region has 15 residues. V was pared by 0 bases and J by 0 bases, with 8 bases between. The CDR3 sequence is CATSRDREMNTEAFF. CDR3 DNA: TGTGCCACCAGCAGAGATCGGGAGATGAACACTGAAGCTTTCTTT.

This rearrangement joins TRBV19 to TRBJ2-5; 13 bases line up with TRBD2. This CDR3 has 17 amino acids. In germline, CDR1 is LNHDA, CDR2 SQIVND (reference sequence). The ends lost 8 bases at V and 1 base at J; junction bases unmatched: 10. The CDR3 protein is CASRNSLAGGIQETQYF. The CDR3 DNA reads TGTGCCAGTCGAAACTCACTAGCGGGGGGGATCCAAGAGACCCAGTACTTC.

This clonotype was recorded many times. The V gene is TRBV20-1, the J gene TRBJ2-3; tentatively, D is TRBD2 (7 bases). Germline lookup yields CDR1 DFQATT and CDR2 SNEGSKA (reference sequence). CDR3 length: 14 residues. The CDR3 sequence: CSAEGGQGADTQYF. The CDR3 DNA reads TGCAGCGCTGAGGGGGGGCAGGGCGCAGATACGCAGTATTTT.

In this sample, this clonotype turned up a few times. The chain combines TRBV12-3 or TRBV12-4 with TRBJ2-7, with 8 positions matching TRBD1. After removal of 6 bases from V and 2 bases from J, the junction contained 6 bases not matched to a gene. This CDR3 is 14 amino acids long. CDR3 amino acids: CASSRTGTAYEQYF. CDR3 in DNA: TGTGCCAGCAGCCGGACAGGGACTGCCTACGAGCAGTACTTC.

There are many counts of this clonotype. The gene calls are TRBV28 and TRBJ2-1; D is possibly TRBD1 or TRBD2 (5 bases each). The ends were cut back, 3 bases at V and 2 bases at J, with 11 bases in the middle. This CDR3 comprises 15 residues. Germline V gene lookup returns CDR1 MDHEN and CDR2 SYDVKM. CDR3 region: CASSFGGRAYNEQFF. Written as DNA, the CDR3 is TGTGCCAGCAGTTTTGGGGGACGGGCCTACAATGAGCAGTTCTTC.

There are many counts of this clonotype. The CDR3 DNA sequence: TGCGCCAGCAGCCAGATACTCATCCGGGACAGTGAGTACAATGAGCAGTTCTTC. Translated, it gives CASSQILIRDSEYNEQFF. The V gene is TRBV4-1, the J gene TRBJ2-1; TRBD1 agrees at 7 bases. This CDR3 is built from 18 residues. CDR1 MGHRA and CDR2 YSYEKL come from the germline V gene. Trimming took 3 bases from V and 4 from J; bases not matched to a gene: 15.

This clonotype was seen only a few times. The chain links TRBV5-1 to TRBJ2-3; TRBD2 aligns across 10 bases. The CDR3 totals 16 residues. The junction had 5 bases not matched to a gene; V was cut back by 1 base and J by 3 bases. Germline CDR1 SGHRS, CDR2 YFSETQ. The CDR3 DNA sequence: TGCGCCAGCAGCTTGATTACTAGCGGGGCAACAGATACGCAGTATTTT. It is translated as CASSLITSGATDTQYF.

This clonotype was found many times. The genes are TRBV4-3 and TRBJ1-5; 8 nucleotides agree with TRBD1. CDR1 and CDR2 from the germline V gene are LGHNA and YSLEER. Losses at the gene ends were 4 bases for V and 7 bases for J; bases not matched to a gene: 9. The CDR3 is made up of 15 amino acids. Here the CDR3 reads CASSRLTGEGQPQHF. The CDR3 nucleotides are TGCGCCAGCAGCCGCCTGACAGGGGAAGGGCAGCCCCAGCATTTT.

This clonotype has at least ten counts. The chain links TRBV11-2 to TRBJ2-4, with no clear D. Germline assignment: CDR1 SGHAT and CDR2 FQNNGV. The length of the CDR3 is 13 residues. Between the trimmed V and J ends, which lost 5 bases and 8 bases, there was a span of 13 bases. CDR3 nucleotides: TGTGCCAGCAGCCTTGCTAGGACCGACATTCAGTACTTC. Residues: CASSLARTDIQYF.